The source of this T cell receptor beta chain is a study of T cells in Graves' hyperthyroidism and ophthalmopathy. General study findings and limits: Ophthalmopathy was separated from stable hyperthyroidism by a 13 V-J model. Most expanded thyroid clonotypes above 0.001 also appeared in blood. Ophthalmopathy, as predicted by the model, came a median 6.5 months after the prediction.

In its sample, this clonotype was seen a few times. What it binds is unknown. Researchers amplified the TCR beta CDR3 regions from RNA transcripts. With the HTBI primer set, the TCR CDR3 went through a first round of RT-PCR. Each CDR3 protein gets one entry after TCRdb re-called the multiplex PCR reads with MiXCR. The repertoire holds around 500,000 distinct CDR3 sequences, with under 25% as singletons. This receptor was obtained from a woman in her seventies with Graves' ophthalmopathy. Sequencing was performed on blood.

CDR3 residues: CASNGQGADTEAFF. The CDR3 DNA sequence: TGTGCCAGCAACGGACAGGGGGCAGACACTGAAGCTTTCTTT. The chain is built from TRBV12-3 or TRBV12-4 and TRBJ1-1; TRBD1 aligns across 11 bases. This CDR3 is built from 14 residues. J lost 3 bases, V lost 7 bases, and 4 bases had no gene match.